The 12 T cell receptor beta chains given below trace back to one sample, sequenced in a study of CD8 T cells in Susac syndrome. Random hexamers were used to reverse transcribe the RNA input (0.5 to 1 ug). From the immunoSEQ multiplex PCR reads, TCRdb called clonotypes with MiXCR, one entry per CDR3 protein. There are some 260,000 distinct CDR3 sequences in the sample; around 95% occur only once, and roughly 0.072% lies in the top ten. The sequenced material came from CD4+ T cells from PBMCs. The receptors originated from a human donor with multiple sclerosis.

CDR3 amino acids: CASSYGWQENTIYF. The CDR3 region has the DNA TGTGCCAGCAGTTACGGGTGGCAGGAAAACACCATATATTTT. The genes are TRBV6-5 and TRBJ1-3; D is unresolved. Germline-derived CDR1 and CDR2 are MNHEY and SVGAGI. The CDR3 has 14 residues. Trimming took 2 bases from V and 6 from J, leaving 11 bases between them.

This clonotype came up once. The CDR3 sequence: CASSLTPGTSSADTQYF. DNA of the CDR3: TGTGCCAGCAGCTTAACGCCCGGGACTAGTAGTGCAGATACGCAGTATTTT. This rearrangement joins TRBV7-3 to TRBJ2-3; 8 positions match TRBD2. CDR1 and CDR2 from the germline V gene are SGHTA and FQGTGA. The J segment lost 4 bases and the V segment lost 0 bases, leaving 9 bases of the junction unmatched. The CDR3 loop spans 17 amino acids.

The V gene is TRBV5-8, the J gene TRBJ2-2; D is unresolved. The V end lost 1 base, the J end lost 8 bases, and 9 bases lay between the germline ends. The germline gives CDR1 SGHTS, CDR2 YDEGEE. There are 13 residues in the CDR3. CDR3: CASSLRRAGELFF. Written as DNA, the CDR3 is TGTGCCAGCAGCTTGAGACGCGCTGGGGAGCTGTTTTTT.

The chain employs TRBV28 and TRBJ2-6; D is tentatively TRBD1 or TRBD2 (5 bases each). Looked up from germline, CDR1 is MDHEN and CDR2 is SYDVKM. CDR3 length equals 20 residues. V was shortened by 4 bases and J by 0 bases, with 22 bases between the two germline ends. CDR3 sequence: CASSSLKSRGRSSGANVLTF. The CDR3 DNA is TGTGCCAGCAGTTCCCTGAAATCGAGGGGTCGGAGCTCTGGGGCCAACGTCCTGACTTTC.

This chain joins TRBV5-1 and TRBJ2-3; 7 positions match TRBD1. V shed 4 bases, J shed 5 bases, and the junction held 10 bases outside the gene matches. The germline CDR1 and CDR2 sequences are SGHRS and YFSETQ. The CDR3 is made up of 15 amino acids. CDR3 loop: CASSLQVGQEDTQYF. The CDR3, as DNA: TGCGCCAGCAGCCTACAAGTAGGACAGGAAGATACGCAGTATTTT.

The chain is built from TRBV20-1 and TRBJ1-5; the D is unclear. The CDR3 has 10 amino acids. The germline gives CDR1 DFQATT, CDR2 SNEGSKA (reference sequence). V lost 0 bases to trimming and J lost 11 bases, with 5 bases between them. CDR3 in DNA: TGCAGTGCTAGAGATGTGACCCAGCATTTT. Encoded protein: CSARDVTQHF.

The chain uses TRBV20-1 and TRBJ2-3; no clear D. CDR1 is DFQATT, CDR2 SNEGSKA, per germline (reference sequence). This CDR3 has 15 residues. The ends were cut back, 7 bases at V and 0 bases at J, with 17 bases in the middle. The CDR3 protein is CSVLSRLSSTDTQYF. DNA for the CDR3: TGCAGTGTTCTGAGTCGGCTTTCTAGCACAGATACGCAGTATTTT.

The rearrangement joins TRBV5-6 to TRBJ1-4; TRBD1 aligns across 7 bases. Germline values: CDR1 SGHDT, CDR2 YYEEEE. V was pared by 4 bases and J by 7 bases, with 10 bases of the junction left unmatched. The CDR3 runs 15 residues. CDR3 nucleotides: TGTGCCAGCAGCACGACCAGGGGGGTAGCTGAAAAACTGTTTTTT. Amino acid sequence: CASSTTRGVAEKLFF.

This chain joins TRBV4-1 and TRBJ2-3; weak D call: TRBD2 (7 bases). In germline, CDR1 is MGHRA, CDR2 YSYEKL. The CDR3 is made up of 17 amino acids. Trimming took off 0 bases at V and 3 bases at J, with 16 bases between the two ends. DNA for the CDR3: TGCGCCAGCAGCCAAGATTCAGCGGCGGGGGCTACAGATACGCAGTATTTT. Its protein product is CASSQDSAAGATDTQYF.

This clonotype appeared once. This chain links TRBV6-2 or TRBV6-3 with TRBJ1-1, with D hard to call. Germline CDR1 and CDR2: MNHEY and SVGEGT. V shed 2 bases and J shed 7 bases, with 14 bases lying between them. The CDR3 extends over 14 amino acids. The CDR3 loop is CASSYARIPYEAFF. The CDR3 DNA follows: TGTGCCAGCAGTTACGCGAGGATACCCTATGAAGCTTTCTTT.

The chain is built from TRBV12-3 or TRBV12-4 and TRBJ1-2; the D gene is possibly TRBD1 (6 bases). The CDR3 length is 14 residues. Deletions cut 7 bases from V and 4 bases from J, with 16 bases between. The CDR3 coding sequence is TGTGCCAGCAAAACAGGGAGCCTAAGCTATGGCTACACCTTC. It is translated as CASKTGSLSYGYTF.

V gene TRBV11-2 combines with J gene TRBJ2-5, with D tentatively TRBD2 (7 bases). Germline V lookup: CDR1 SGHAT, CDR2 FQNNGV. The CDR3 is made up of 13 amino acids. V was pared by 4 bases and J by 7 bases, with 13 bases between. Here the CDR3 reads CASSSGGGRTQYF. In nucleotides, the CDR3 is TGTGCCAGCAGCTCCGGCGGGGGCAGGACCCAGTACTTC.